These 27 T cell receptor beta chains were sequenced from one sample in a study of shared clonotypes between healthy human individuals. Clones were read by immunoSEQ multiplex PCR, and TCRdb kept only the in-frame ones, dropping some. The table shows 450,000 to 600,000 clones, with 79% occurring only once. The sample comprised PBMCs. These receptor sequences come from a woman aged 40 to 50 in good health. Some clones in this sample may be carry-over from other donors' samples.

The V call is TRBV28, the J call TRBJ2-2, with 9 bases fitting TRBD1. The CDR3 consists of 17 residues. The V gene end was trimmed by 5 bases and the J gene end by 5 bases; junction bases not matched to a gene: 12. The germline V gene encodes CDR1 MDHEN and CDR2 SYDVKM. The CDR3 nucleotides are TGTGCCAGCAGTCCCCTGCCGGGACAGGGTCTAACCGGGGAGCTGTTTTTT. This sequence encodes CASSPLPGQGLTGELFF.

The rearrangement uses TRBV30 and TRBJ2-1; tentatively, D is TRBD1 or TRBD2 (5 bases each). Trimming pared 3 bases from V and 4 bases from J, leaving 10 bases between. The CDR3 contains 13 residues. Germline values: CDR1 GTSNPN, CDR2 SVGIG (reference sequence). The CDR3 DNA is TGTGCCTGGAGCAGGGACCTATACAATGAGCAGTTCTTC. Protein product: CAWSRDLYNEQFF.

This clone was counted a single time. The V call is TRBV28, the J call TRBJ1-2, with 7 nucleotides matching TRBD1. The CDR3 contains 12 residues. J lost 6 bases, V lost 5 bases, and 3 bases had no gene match. Germline CDR1 and CDR2: MDHEN and SYDVKM. The CDR3 sequence: CASSPQGDGYTF. The CDR3 coding sequence is TGTGCCAGCAGTCCCCAGGGGGATGGCTACACCTTC.

The chain couples TRBV9 to TRBJ2-1, with a weak D call TRBD1 (6 bases). This CDR3 region has 13 residues. Germline assignment: CDR1 SGDLS and CDR2 YYNGEE. Trimming cost V 3 bases and J 6 bases, with 10 bases left between them. The CDR3 DNA follows: TGTGCCAGCAGCGAGGACAGCCCCAATGAGCAGTTCTTC. It yields the protein CASSEDSPNEQFF.

The V gene is TRBV9, the J gene TRBJ2-7, with TRBD2 matching over 9 bases. CDR3 length: 15 residues. Germline loops: CDR1 SGDLS, CDR2 YYNGEE. V shed 0 bases and J 5 bases; nucleotides not matched to a gene: 6. The DNA of the CDR3 is TGTGCCAGCAGCGTAGCCGGGACTAGCTTCCACGAGCAGTACTTC. Its translation is CASSVAGTSFHEQYF.

The rearrangement uses TRBV28 and TRBJ2-5; D is undetermined. V dropped 1 base and J dropped 2 bases, with 5 bases sitting between them. CDR1 is MDHEN and CDR2 is SYDVKM in the germline V gene. The CDR3 sequence is 13 residues long. CDR3 region: CASSLFPQETQYF. DNA of the CDR3: TGTGCCAGCAGTTTATTCCCACAAGAGACCCAGTACTTC.

The chain couples TRBV14 to TRBJ2-2; perhaps TRBD1 as D (6 bases). Germline V lookup: CDR1 SGHDN, CDR2 FVKESK. This CDR3 is built from 14 residues. V gave up 4 bases and J gave up 4 bases, with 10 bases separating them. CDR3 in DNA: TGTGCCAGCAGCCCCTACAGGGCCACCGGGGAGCTGTTTTTT. Residues: CASSPYRATGELFF.

The V and J genes are TRBV28 and TRBJ2-3; no reliable D call. The CDR3 loop spans 12 amino acids. Trimming shortened V by 6 bases and J by 4 bases, and 8 bases separated the two germline ends. Germline assignment: CDR1 MDHEN and CDR2 SYDVKM. CDR3 DNA: TGTGCCAGCAGCGATCATCCAGATACGCAGTATTTT. It translates to CASSDHPDTQYF.

The V call is TRBV18, the J call TRBJ2-7, with 9 bases aligning to TRBD1. CDR3 length: 14 residues. The junction had 2 bases not matched to a gene; V was cut back by 2 bases and J by 3 bases. CDR1 is KGHSH and CDR2 is LQKENI in the germline V gene. CDR3 in DNA: TGTGCCAGCTCACCATCGGGACAGGGCTACGAGCAGTACTTC. Translated, it gives CASSPSGQGYEQYF.

The rearrangement joins TRBV7-2 to TRBJ2-3; TRBD2 agrees at 10 bases. CDR1 is SGHTA, CDR2 FQGNSA, per germline. Trimming cost V 5 bases and J 4 bases; bases outside gene matches: 12. The CDR3 is 17 amino acids. The CDR3 is CASSPTSGIIGADTQYF. In nucleotides, the CDR3 is TGTGCCAGCAGCCCCACTAGCGGGATAATAGGGGCAGATACGCAGTATTTT.

This chain joins TRBV6-5 and TRBJ1-1; 7 bases map to TRBD1. The junction had 5 bases not matched to a gene; V was cut back by 5 bases and J by 2 bases. The CDR3 runs 14 residues. Germline values: CDR1 MNHEY, CDR2 SVGAGI. As DNA, the CDR3 is TGTGCCAGCAGTAACAGGGGCGCAAACACTGAAGCTTTCTTT. Amino acid sequence: CASSNRGANTEAFF.

This chain links TRBV7-3 with TRBJ2-3; no firm D call. V was clipped by 5 bases and J by 2 bases, with 14 bases between them. Germline V CDR1 and CDR2: SGHTA, FQGTGA. The CDR3 extends over 15 amino acids. CDR3 amino acids: CASSTAGHHTDTQYF. CDR3 sequence (DNA): TGTGCCAGCAGCACCGCCGGCCACCACACAGATACGCAGTATTTT.

V usage is TRBV9 and J usage is TRBJ2-3; either TRBD1 or TRBD2 may supply D (5 bases each). This CDR3 spans 12 amino acids. CDR1 and CDR2 (germline): SGDLS, YYNGEE. V lost 7 bases, J lost 1 base, and 7 bases lay in between. CDR3 nucleotides: TGTGCCAGCGGGGGTGGCACAGATACGCAGTATTTT. It encodes CASGGGTDTQYF.

The chain employs TRBV28 and TRBJ1-4; TRBD1 might be the D (5 bases). Per germline, CDR1 MDHEN and CDR2 SYDVKM. V lost 6 bases, J lost 7 bases, and 18 bases lay in between. This CDR3 has 15 amino acids. The CDR3 reads CASSPRRQRGEKLFF. In DNA form, the CDR3 reads TGTGCCAGCAGCCCGAGACGACAGCGGGGTGAAAAACTGTTTTTT.

The chain uses TRBV4-2 and TRBJ1-3, with D hard to call. The CDR3 runs 15 residues. Germline CDR1 and CDR2: LGHNA and YNFKEQ. V dropped 0 bases and J dropped 5 bases, with 11 bases sitting between them. CDR3 DNA: TGTGCCAGCAGCCAAGATGTAGGGTGGAGAAACACCATATATTTT. Its protein product is CASSQDVGWRNTIYF.

This chain joins TRBV5-1 and TRBJ2-7; 7 bases align to TRBD1. J was trimmed by 3 bases and V by 4 bases; bases with no gene match: 10. CDR1 is SGHRS, CDR2 YFSETQ, per germline. The CDR3 contains 15 residues. CDR3 nucleotide sequence: TGCGCCAGCAGCGTAGACAGGGTGGGTCTCTACGAGCAGTACTTC. Translation: CASSVDRVGLYEQYF.

This chain uses TRBV28 with TRBJ2-4; D may be TRBD2 (5 bases). Trimming took off 6 bases at V and 8 bases at J, with 14 bases between the two ends. The CDR3 extends over 13 amino acids. Germline assignment: CDR1 MDHEN and CDR2 SYDVKM. This CDR3 is CASSPNGVDIQYF. For the CDR3, the DNA is TGTGCCAGCAGCCCTAACGGGGTTGACATTCAGTACTTC.

The chain recombines TRBV28 with TRBJ1-2, with TRBD1 as a possible D gene (5 bases). The CDR3 totals 13 residues. Trimming took 8 bases from V and 2 from J, leaving 12 bases between them. CDR1 and CDR2 from the germline V gene are MDHEN and SYDVKM. The CDR3 loop reads CASRGVSNYGYTF. As DNA, the CDR3 is TGTGCCAGCCGGGGGGTGTCGAACTATGGCTACACCTTC.

This clone was seen only a few times. The V call is TRBV30, the J call TRBJ2-1; 7 positions match TRBD2. Germline V gives CDR1 GTSNPN, CDR2 SVGIG (reference sequence). The CDR3 has 14 amino acids. The trim removed 2 bases at V and 7 bases at J, leaving 8 bases unmatched. The CDR3 DNA follows: TGTGCCTGGAGTAGAGGGGCTAGCGGAAATGAGCAGTTCTTC. Amino acids: CAWSRGASGNEQFF.

This clone was counted a single time. V gene TRBV27 combines with J gene TRBJ1-5; 8 nucleotides align to TRBD1. CDR1 and CDR2 (germline): MNHEY, SMNVEV (reference sequence). This CDR3 is built from 13 residues. The J segment lost 7 bases and the V segment lost 5 bases, leaving 4 bases of the junction unmatched. The CDR3 bases are TGTGCCAGCAGTGCTGACAGGGGCCAGCCCCAGCATTTT. It encodes CASSADRGQPQHF.

This chain connects TRBV10-3 to TRBJ2-7; no clear D gene. Trimming took off 4 bases at V and 0 bases at J, with 4 bases between the two ends. This CDR3 contains 12 residues. From germline, CDR1 is ENHRY and CDR2 SYGVKD. This CDR3 reads CAISGDSYEQYF. As DNA, the CDR3 is TGTGCCATCAGTGGGGACTCCTACGAGCAGTACTTC.

This clone was seen repeatedly, ten times or more. The chain has TRBV2 and TRBJ2-1; 11 bases are a match to TRBD2. Trimming removed 7 bases from V and 4 bases from J; junction bases left unmatched: 18. The germline V gene has CDR1 SNHLY and CDR2 FYNNEI. The CDR3 has 19 residues. The CDR3 DNA reads TGTGCCAGCACCTACTCGGGACAACCGGGACTAGCGGATTACAATGAGCAGTTCTTC. It codes for CASTYSGQPGLADYNEQFF.

The chain joins TRBV6-4 to TRBJ2-1, with 12 nucleotides matching TRBD2. Germline-derived CDR1 and CDR2 are MRHNA and SNTAGT. The CDR3 sequence is 15 residues long. V was pared by 6 bases and J by 8 bases, with 8 bases of the junction left unmatched. CDR3 region: CASSLTSGSKDEQFF. CDR3 bases: TGTGCCAGCAGCCTGACTAGCGGGAGTAAGGATGAGCAGTTCTTC.

This clone was observed a single time. The chain joins TRBV6-6 to TRBJ2-7; 8 bases are a match to TRBD1. The CDR3 has 13 amino acids. Looked up from germline, CDR1 is MNHNY and CDR2 is SVGAGI (reference sequence). With 4 bases clipped from V and 7 bases from J, the junction kept 6 bases outside the gene matches. CDR3 nucleotides: TGTGCCAGCAGTTTGCAGGGGGCATGGGAGCAGTACTTC. This sequence encodes CASSLQGAWEQYF.

This clone was seen only once. This sequence joins TRBV10-3 and TRBJ2-7; D is undetermined. Trimming stripped 0 bases from V and 4 bases from J, with 10 bases between. There are 14 residues in the CDR3. From germline, CDR1 is ENHRY and CDR2 SYGVKD. The chain's CDR3 is CAISESMAPYEQYF. The CDR3 DNA follows: TGTGCCATCAGTGAGTCGATGGCACCTTACGAGCAGTACTTC.

The chain links TRBV2 to TRBJ1-4; no firm D call. The CDR3 contains 13 residues. The ends were cut back, 5 bases at V and 0 bases at J, with 4 bases in the middle. CDR1 and CDR2 (germline): SNHLY, FYNNEI. This CDR3 reads CASSSATNEKLFF. CDR3 nucleotides: TGTGCCAGCAGTTCTGCAACTAATGAAAAACTGTTTTTT.

The V call is TRBV7-9, the J call TRBJ1-4, with a tentative D call TRBD1 (6 bases). CDR3 size: 13 residues. V was shortened by 8 bases and J by 5 bases, with 12 bases between the two germline ends. Per the germline V gene, CDR1 is SEHNR and CDR2 is FQNEAQ (reference sequence). CDR3 coding DNA: TGTGCCAGCGGCGGACAGAACAATGAAAAACTGTTTTTT. Translating gives CASGGQNNEKLFF.